A selection of T cell receptor beta chains follows, all from one sample in a study of shared clonotypes between healthy human individuals. Here immunoSEQ multiplex PCR was the method, and the copy in TCRdb shows in-frame clones only, minus some. This table has around 1.1 million clones, about 84% appearing once. What was sequenced was memory CD4+ T cells from PBMCs. Receptor source: a man younger than 30 in good health. Some clones in this sample may be carry-over from other donors' samples. The CDR3 runs from the conserved cysteine through the conserved F or W. Each record gives: clone size, CDR3 length, J gene, V gene, D gene, CDR3 protein, CDR3 DNA. A D gene is named only where the DNA matches it firmly. Not every row has a clone size; where given, it reads once, few, many or a size class.

NA | 14 | TRBJ2-7 | TRBV5-1 | NA | CASSSQGSSYEQYF | TGCGCCAGCAGCTCACAGGGATCCTCCTACGAGCAGTACTTC
once | 15 | TRBJ2-3 | TRBV7-3 | NA | CASSLTSGSTDTQYF | TGTGCCAGCAGCTTAACTTCCGGGAGCACAGATACGCAGTATTTT
few | 17 | TRBJ1-5 | TRBV4-1 | NA | CASSQDNRVGSNQPQHF | TGCGCCAGCAGCCAAGACAACAGGGTAGGAAGCAATCAGCCCCAGCATTTT
NA | 15 | TRBJ2-6 | TRBV7-3 | NA | CASSPRGAGANVLTF | TGTGCCAGCAGCCCTCGGGGGGCCGGGGCCAACGTCCTGACTTTC
once | 11 | TRBJ1-2 | TRBV29-1 | NA | CSVDGTYGYTF | TGCAGCGTTGACGGGACATATGGCTACACCTTC
few | 16 | TRBJ2-6 | TRBV11-2 | NA | CASSPWADSGANVLTF | TGTGCCAGCAGCCCTTGGGCGGACTCTGGGGCCAACGTCCTGACTTTC
once | 13 | TRBJ2-1 | TRBV6-1 | NA | CATHALIELGQFF | TGTGCCACCCACGCACTCATCGAGTTGGGGCAGTTCTTC
once | 15 | TRBJ2-7 | TRBV28 | TRBD2 | CASSAGGSDAWEQYF | TGTGCCAGCTCCGCGGGAGGGAGTGACGCGTGGGAGCAGTACTTC
once | 15 | TRBJ1-1 | TRBV25-1 | NA | CASSEGAGGVTEAFF | TGTGCCAGCAGTGAGGGGGCGGGGGGAGTCACTGAAGCTTTCTTT
once | 14 | TRBJ2-7 | TRBV28 | NA | CASSPPGDSYEQYF | TGTGCCAGCAGTCCGCCTGGGGATTCCTACGAGCAGTACTTC
NA | 14 | TRBJ2-5 | TRBV2 | NA | CASGGSFQEGTQYF | TGTGCCAGCGGGGGTTCGTTCCAAGAGGGGACCCAGTACTTC
once | 15 | TRBJ2-6 | TRBV4-2 | NA | CASSQGNSGANVLTF | TGTGCCAGCAGCCAAGGAAACTCTGGGGCCAACGTCCTGACTTTC
NA | 15 | TRBJ1-1 | TRBV19 | TRBD1 | CASSLQGAVNTEAFF | TGTGCCAGTAGTTTACAGGGGGCCGTGAACACTGAAGCTTTCTTT
NA | 18 | TRBJ1-4 | TRBV4-1 | TRBD1 | CASSPFRQGEAYYEKLFF | TGCGCCAGCAGCCCCTTTCGGCAGGGGGAGGCTTACTATGAAAAACTGTTTTTT
few | 13 | TRBJ2-5 | TRBV27 | NA | CASSLYPRETQYF | TGTGCCAGCAGTTTATACCCTAGAGAGACCCAGTACTTC
NA | 18 | TRBJ2-3 | TRBV5-1 | TRBD2 | CASSLAIGLAEGTDTQYF | TGCGCCAGCAGCTTGGCAATAGGACTAGCGGAAGGCACAGATACGCAGTATTTT
once | 13 | TRBJ2-3 | TRBV10-3 | NA | CASNGGSTDTQYF | TGTGCCTCCAATGGGGGGAGCACAGATACGCAGTATTTT
NA | 14 | TRBJ1-2 | TRBV28 | TRBD1 | CASSARDRQLGYTF | TGTGCCAGCTCCGCCAGGGACAGACAGCTGGGCTACACCTTC
NA | 17 | TRBJ2-1 | TRBV5-1 | NA | CASSWANPPWSYNEQFF | TGCGCCAGCAGTTGGGCAAATCCACCCTGGTCCTACAATGAGCAGTTCTTC
NA | 14 | TRBJ2-3 | TRBV9 | TRBD1 | CASSGGQGGDTQYF | TGTGCCAGCAGCGGCGGACAGGGTGGAGATACGCAGTATTTT
NA | 16 | TRBJ2-1 | TRBV5-6 | TRBD1 | CASSFLGGAASNEQFF | TGTGCCAGCAGCTTCCTAGGGGGCGCAGCTAGCAATGAGCAGTTCTTC
NA | 13 | TRBJ1-5 | TRBV2 | NA | CASERGNNQPQHF | TGTGCCAGCGAAAGAGGGAACAATCAGCCCCAGCATTTT
NA | 15 | TRBJ2-3 | TRBV11-2 | TRBD1 | CASSFSSGTGFGEYF | TGTGCCAGCAGCTTTTCTTCCGGGACAGGGTTTGGGGAGTATTTT
once | 14 | TRBJ2-3 | TRBV18 | NA | CASSPPVNTDTQYF | TGTGCCAGCTCACCACCCGTAAACACAGATACGCAGTATTTT
NA | 15 | TRBJ1-4 | TRBV28 | TRBD1 | CASRAMGQSNEKLFF | TGTGCCAGCAGGGCCATGGGACAGAGTAATGAAAAACTGTTTTTT
NA | 12 | TRBJ2-7 | TRBV27 | TRBD1 | CASSMTGVEQYF | TGTGCCAGCAGTATGACAGGGGTCGAGCAGTACTTC
NA | 18 | TRBJ1-2 | TRBV7-3 | TRBD1 | CASSLEPLLSGGYYGYTF | TGTGCCAGCAGCTTAGAGCCTCTCCTTTCAGGGGGCTACTATGGCTACACCTTC
NA | 13 | TRBJ2-7 | TRBV18 | NA | CASSRNREVAQYF | TGTGCCAGCTCACGGAACAGGGAGGTGGCGCAGTACTTC
NA | 16 | TRBJ2-7 | TRBV7-2 | NA | CASSLVKKGYTGEQYF | TGTGCCAGCAGCTTAGTGAAGAAGGGCTACACCGGGGAGCAGTACTTC
NA | 15 | TRBJ2-7 | TRBV6-5 | NA | CASSYSTGRRNEQYF | TGTGCCAGCAGTTACTCGACCGGGAGAAGGAACGAGCAGTACTTC
once | 15 | TRBJ2-1 | TRBV18 | TRBD2 | CASSPGLARPNEQFF | TGTGCCAGCTCACCCGGACTAGCGAGACCGAATGAGCAGTTCTTC
NA | 15 | TRBJ2-7 | TRBV5-1 | NA | CASSLAGGFSYEQYF | TGCGCCAGCAGCTTGGCCGGGGGCTTCTCCTACGAGCAGTACTTC
once | 17 | TRBJ2-5 | TRBV4-2 | TRBD2 | CASSQRAGVEEGETQYF | TGTGCCAGCAGCCAAAGGGCGGGAGTGGAGGAGGGGGAGACCCAGTACTTC
once | 16 | TRBJ2-2 | TRBV19 | TRBD1 | CASSPGTGGADGELFF | TGTGCCAGTAGTCCGGGGACAGGGGGCGCTGACGGGGAGCTGTTTTTT
NA | 12 | TRBJ2-2 | TRBV7-8 | TRBD1 | CASRTGAGELFF | TGTGCCAGCAGGACAGGGGCCGGGGAGCTGTTTTTT
NA | 11 | TRBJ2-7 | TRBV5-1 | NA | CASSTDHEQYF | TGCGCCAGCAGCACCGACCACGAGCAGTACTTC
NA | 14 | TRBJ1-2 | TRBV7-9 | NA | CASSLETADYGYTF | TGTGCCAGCAGCTTAGAGACCGCCGACTATGGCTACACCTTC
NA | 15 | TRBJ2-5 | TRBV6-1 | NA | CASRYRREGQETQYF | TGTGCCAGCAGGTATCGCCGCGAGGGTCAAGAGACCCAGTACTTC
NA | 15 | TRBJ2-3 | TRBV5-1 | NA | CASSIGSRETDTQYF | TGCGCCAGCAGCATCGGGTCCAGAGAAACAGATACGCAGTATTTT
once | 14 | TRBJ1-2 | TRBV10-2 | TRBD1 | CASSGDGQGNGYTF | TGCGCCAGCAGCGGAGATGGACAGGGCAATGGCTACACCTTC
NA | 13 | TRBJ2-1 | TRBV7-9 | NA | CAVSPTSRDEQFF | TGTGCAGTGTCCCCTACTAGTCGGGATGAGCAGTTCTTC
NA | 16 | TRBJ1-5 | TRBV7-2 | TRBD1 | CASSLGDRGWSQPQHF | TGTGCCAGCAGCTTAGGGGACAGGGGATGGAGTCAGCCCCAGCATTTT
NA | 15 | TRBJ2-2 | TRBV5-6 | NA | CASSSHGGNTGELFF | TGTGCCAGCAGCTCCCATGGAGGGAACACCGGGGAGCTGTTTTTT
many | 12 | TRBJ1-3 | TRBV30 | NA | CAWSQGRNTIYF | TGTGCCTGGAGTCAGGGGCGAAACACCATATATTTT
once | 14 | TRBJ2-5 | TRBV28 | NA | CASSPRRGTETQYF | TGTGCCAGCAGTCCCCGTCGGGGGACAGAGACCCAGTACTTC
few | 15 | TRBJ2-1 | TRBV10-2 | TRBD2 | CASSLGGSSYNEQFF | TGCGCCAGCAGTTTAGGCGGGAGCTCCTACAATGAGCAGTTCTTC
NA | 15 | TRBJ2-5 | TRBV5-4 | TRBD2 | CASSSLAGVRETQYF | TGTGCCAGCAGTTCCCTAGCGGGAGTTCGGGAGACCCAGTACTTC
many | 15 | TRBJ1-1 | TRBV7-2 | TRBD1 | CASSPTGGRGTEAFF | TGTGCCAGCAGCCCCACAGGGGGGAGAGGCACTGAAGCTTTCTTT
few | 13 | TRBJ2-3 | TRBV10-2 | NA | CASSEYLEDSQYF | TGCGCCAGCAGTGAGTACTTGGAAGATTCGCAGTATTTT
NA | 13 | TRBJ2-7 | TRBV28 | TRBD1 | CASRLTGNDEQYF | TGTGCCAGCAGATTGACAGGGAACGACGAGCAGTACTTC
NA | 15 | TRBJ2-1 | TRBV29-1 | TRBD2 | CSVVYTASGYNEQFF | TGCAGCGTTGTTTACACGGCTAGCGGATACAATGAGCAGTTCTTC
NA | 17 | TRBJ2-1 | TRBV4-3 | NA | CASSPTWARLVYNEQFF | TGCGCCAGCAGCCCCACGTGGGCCCGGTTAGTGTACAATGAGCAGTTCTTC
NA | 15 | TRBJ1-6 | TRBV27 | NA | CASSPPRLNNSPLHF | TGTGCCAGCAGTCCGCCGCGGCTGAATAATTCACCCCTCCACTTT
NA | 14 | TRBJ2-7 | TRBV2 | NA | CASSVGAESYEQYF | TGTGCCAGCAGTGTAGGGGCCGAGTCCTACGAGCAGTACTTC
NA | 12 | TRBJ1-1 | TRBV27 | NA | CASSPAQGSAFF | TGTGCCAGCAGCCCCGCCCAGGGATCGGCTTTCTTT
few | 17 | TRBJ2-3 | TRBV5-6 | TRBD2 | CASSLFLAGVSTDTQYF | TGTGCCAGCAGCTTGTTCTTAGCGGGAGTCAGTACAGATACGCAGTATTTT